In its sample, the clone carrying this T cell receptor (beta chain) was seen once. The entry originates in a study of blood T cell repertoires in COVID-19. Study summary: Donors in the United States, Italy and Spain gave samples during acute or convalescent COVID-19. Sources were T cells, B-cell-depleted T cells, or PBMCs; the material itself was cDNA or gDNA.

As originally analysed: Amplification of reference gene primers provided the estimated nucleated cell counts. The table came from immunoSEQ multiplex PCR; TCRdb's copy has only in-frame clones and leaves some out. V, J and clone size derive from that table, while D and trimming were established from the DNA sequence. In the table there are 280,000 or so clones, about 89% of which are singletons. Germline loops: CDR1 MNHEY, CDR2 SMNVEV (reference sequence). V trimming: 2 bases; J trimming: 0 bases; junction bases outside the gene matches: 10. There are 19 residues in the CDR3. The chain recombines TRBV27 with TRBJ2-6; TRBD1 aligns across 7 bases. Material for sequencing was peripheral blood. This sequence originates from a woman aged 55-69 years with acute or convalescent COVID-19. The CDR3: CASSLNRGTALSGANVLTF. The CDR3 DNA sequence: TGTGCCAGCAGTTTAAATCGTGGGACAGCCCTCTCTGGGGCCAACGTCCTGACTTTC.